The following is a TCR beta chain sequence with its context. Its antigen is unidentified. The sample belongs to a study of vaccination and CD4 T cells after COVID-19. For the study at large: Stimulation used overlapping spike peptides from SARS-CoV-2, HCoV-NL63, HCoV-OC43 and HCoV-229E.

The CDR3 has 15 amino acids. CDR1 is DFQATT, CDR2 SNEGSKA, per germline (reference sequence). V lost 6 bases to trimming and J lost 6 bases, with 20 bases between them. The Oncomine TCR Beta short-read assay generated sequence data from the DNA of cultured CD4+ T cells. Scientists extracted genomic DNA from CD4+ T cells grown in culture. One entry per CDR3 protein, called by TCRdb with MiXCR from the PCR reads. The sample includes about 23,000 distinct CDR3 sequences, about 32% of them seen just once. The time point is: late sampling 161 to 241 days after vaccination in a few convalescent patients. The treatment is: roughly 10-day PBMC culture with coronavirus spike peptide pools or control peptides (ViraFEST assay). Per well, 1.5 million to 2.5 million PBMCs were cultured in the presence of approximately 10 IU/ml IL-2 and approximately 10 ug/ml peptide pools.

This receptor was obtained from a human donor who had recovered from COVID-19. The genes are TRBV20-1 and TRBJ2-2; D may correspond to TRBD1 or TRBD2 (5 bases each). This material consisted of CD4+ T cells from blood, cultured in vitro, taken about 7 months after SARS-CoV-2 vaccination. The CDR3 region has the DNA TGCAGTGCGCGATGGACGGGGCGCCGGTCCGGGGAGCTGTTTTTT. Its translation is CSARWTGRRSGELFF.